This T cell receptor (beta chain) was sequenced during a study of blood T cell repertoires in COVID-19. Study in general: Spain, Italy and the United States supplied samples that represented acute and convalescent COVID-19.

Germline-derived CDR1 and CDR2 are SGHTA and FQGNSA. J was trimmed by 4 bases and V by 5 bases; bases with no gene match: 11. The CDR3 runs to 15 residues. Methods used by the authors: Amplification of reference gene primers provided the estimated nucleated cell counts. The method was immunoSEQ multiplex PCR; TCRdb's version includes in-frame clones alone and lacks a portion of them. The V and J calls and clone size were taken over from that table, and D and trimming were inferred from the DNA. The sample has approximately 200,000 clones, 80% to 90% seen once. The sequence was obtained from a man between 65 and 80 years old with active or convalescent COVID-19. The chain couples TRBV7-2 to TRBJ2-7, with 7 bases fitting TRBD2. Sequenced input: peripheral blood. CDR3 sequence (DNA): TGTGCCAGCAGCCGGACTCTAGCGGAGGTATACGAGCAGTACTTC. This translates into CASSRTLAEVYEQYF.